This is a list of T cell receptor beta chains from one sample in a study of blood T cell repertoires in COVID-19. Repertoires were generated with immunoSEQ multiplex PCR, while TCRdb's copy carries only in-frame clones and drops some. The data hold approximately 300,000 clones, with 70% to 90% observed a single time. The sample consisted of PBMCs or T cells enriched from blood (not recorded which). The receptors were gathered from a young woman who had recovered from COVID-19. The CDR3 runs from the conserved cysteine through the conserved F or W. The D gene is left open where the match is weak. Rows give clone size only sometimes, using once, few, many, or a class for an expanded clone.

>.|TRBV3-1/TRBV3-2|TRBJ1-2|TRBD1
TGTGCCAGCAGCCAAGAAAGAAGGAGCAGGGGGGACTATGGCTACACCTTC
CASSQERRSRGDYGYTF
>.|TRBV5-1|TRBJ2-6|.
TGCGCCAGCAGCCGGAGCTCTGGGGCCAACGTCCTGACTTTC
CASSRSSGANVLTF
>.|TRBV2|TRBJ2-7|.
TGTGCCAGCAGGCCCAACTTGCGCGAGCAGTACTTC
CASRPNLREQYF
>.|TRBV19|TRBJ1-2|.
TGTGCCAGTAGCTCAGGTCTTTCAGACCAAAGGGGCTATGGCTACACCTTC
CASSSGLSDQRGYGYTF
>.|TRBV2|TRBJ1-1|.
TGTGCCAGCAGAGCAAGACAGAGAGTGAACACTGAAGCTTTCTTT
CASRARQRVNTEAFF
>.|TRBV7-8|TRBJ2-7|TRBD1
TGTGCCAGCAGCCCCAAGGACAGGGTAAACGAGCAGTACTTC
CASSPKDRVNEQYF
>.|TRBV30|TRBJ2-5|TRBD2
TGTGCCTGGGATAGCGGGGGGGGTCGGGAGACCCAGTACTTC
CAWDSGGGRETQYF
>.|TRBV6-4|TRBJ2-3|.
TGTGCCAGCAGTGACACATGGGGAGGTGCGCAGTATTTT
CASSDTWGGAQYF
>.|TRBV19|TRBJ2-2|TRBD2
TGTGCCAGTAGTACCTTAGCGGGGGGGGCCACCGGGGAGCTGTTTTTT
CASSTLAGGATGELFF
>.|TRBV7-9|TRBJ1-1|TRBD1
TGTGCCAGCAGCCCACGGACAGGGACGTATGGTGAAGCTTTCTTT
CASSPRTGTYGEAFF
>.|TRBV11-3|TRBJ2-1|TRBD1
TGTGCCAGCAGCTGGGGACAGGGCGGGAATGAGCAGTTCTTC
CASSWGQGGNEQFF
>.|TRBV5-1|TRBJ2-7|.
TGCGCCAGCAGCTTGGATGGAGATTCCTACGAGCAGTACTTC
CASSLDGDSYEQYF
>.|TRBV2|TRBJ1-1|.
TGTGCCAGCAGTGAAATGGAGCGGAGGGCTTTCTTT
CASSEMERRAFF
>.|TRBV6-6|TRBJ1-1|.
TGTGCCAGCACCCACGTATCGGTGACTGAAGCTTTCTTT
CASTHVSVTEAFF
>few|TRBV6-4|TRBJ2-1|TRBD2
TGTGCCAGCAGTGACTCTAGCGGGGGGGCTAATGAGCAGTTCTTC
CASSDSSGGANEQFF
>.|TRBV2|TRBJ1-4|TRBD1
TGTGCCAGCGGGGGACAGGTAACAACTAATGAAAAACTGTTTTTT
CASGGQVTTNEKLFF
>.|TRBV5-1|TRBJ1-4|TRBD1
TGCGCCAGCAGCCCCTACCGGACAGGGGACGGCACTAATGAAAAACTGTTTTTT
CASSPYRTGDGTNEKLFF
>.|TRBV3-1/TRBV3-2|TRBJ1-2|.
TGTGCCAGCAGCCAAGGGCGGTATGGCTACACCTTC
CASSQGRYGYTF
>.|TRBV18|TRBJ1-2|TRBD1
TGTGCCAGCTCACCGAAAAGACAGGGAGACTATGGCTACACCTTC
CASSPKRQGDYGYTF
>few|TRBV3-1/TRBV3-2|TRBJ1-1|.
TGTGCCAGCAGCCCCTGGACAACCCCGAACACTGAAGCTTTCTTT
CASSPWTTPNTEAFF
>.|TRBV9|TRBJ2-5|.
TGTGCCAGCAGCGTAGTCGGGGAGACCCAGTACTTC
CASSVVGETQYF
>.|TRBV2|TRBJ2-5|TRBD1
TGTGCCAGCAGTACCGACAGGGCTGAGACCCAGTACTTC
CASSTDRAETQYF
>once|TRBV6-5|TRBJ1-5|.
TGTGCCGGAGGGGTGGACTATCAGCCCCAGCATTTT
CAGGVDYQPQHF
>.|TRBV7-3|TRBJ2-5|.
TGTGCCAGCAGCTTAGGAGTGGCGGGGGCCGGCGGGGAGACCCAGTACTTC
CASSLGVAGAGGETQYF
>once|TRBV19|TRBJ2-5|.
TGTGCCAGTAGTGGCCCGGGACTCCAAGAGACCCAGTACTTC
CASSGPGLQETQYF
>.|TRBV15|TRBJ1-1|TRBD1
TGTGCCACCAGCAGAGATACGGGACAGGGGTTCGCTGAAGCTTTCTTT
CATSRDTGQGFAEAFF
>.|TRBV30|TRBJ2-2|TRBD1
TGTGCCTGGCCCGGGACAGGGCGAACCGGGGAGCTGTTTTTT
CAWPGTGRTGELFF
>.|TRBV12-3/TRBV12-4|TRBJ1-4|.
TGTGCCAGCAGTTTTGTCCAGGGCGAAAAACTGTTTTTT
CASSFVQGEKLFF
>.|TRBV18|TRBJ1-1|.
TGTGCCAGCTCACCACAGCCGCAGGATTTGAACACTGAAGCTTTCTTT
CASSPQPQDLNTEAFF
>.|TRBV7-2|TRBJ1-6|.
TGTGCCAGCAGCTTAGTAGTGTCACCCCTCCACTTT
CASSLVVSPLHF
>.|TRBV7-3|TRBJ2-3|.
TGTGCCAGCAGCTTATCCAGGGACACAGATACGCAGTATTTT
CASSLSRDTDTQYF
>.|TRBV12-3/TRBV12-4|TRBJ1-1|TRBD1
TGTGCCAGCAGTTTGGGACAGAGCACTGAAGCTTTCTTT
CASSLGQSTEAFF
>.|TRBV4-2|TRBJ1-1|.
TGTGCCAGCTCAGGGGCTGAAGCTTTCTTT
CASSGAEAFF
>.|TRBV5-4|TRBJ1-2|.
TGTGCCAGCAGCTTAGACAACTCCTTCAACTATGGCTACACCTTC
CASSLDNSFNYGYTF
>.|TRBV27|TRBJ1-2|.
TGTGCCAGCAGTTTCGGGTCGGACACCGAAGGCTACACCTTC
CASSFGSDTEGYTF
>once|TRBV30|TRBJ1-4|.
TGTGCCTGGAGTGTATCGCCAGCAACTAATGAAAAACTGTTTTTT
CAWSVSPATNEKLFF
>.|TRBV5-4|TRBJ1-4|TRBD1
TGTGCCAGCAGCTTGGCCTCCGGGACAGGGGGCGAAAAACTGTTTTTT
CASSLASGTGGEKLFF
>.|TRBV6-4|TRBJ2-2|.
TGTGCCAGCAGCCCAGAGAACACCGGGGAGCTGTTTTTT
CASSPENTGELFF
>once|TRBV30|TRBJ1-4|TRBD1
TGTGCCTCGAACAGGGGCACCCTAGAAGGGGAAAAACTGTTTTTT
CASNRGTLEGEKLFF
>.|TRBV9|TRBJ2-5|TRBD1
TGTGCCAGCAGCGCAAACTGGGACAGGGGGCGGGAGACCCAGTACTTC
CASSANWDRGRETQYF
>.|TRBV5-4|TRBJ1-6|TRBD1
TGTGCCAGCAGGGACGACAGGGGCGAATCACCCCTCCACTTT
CASRDDRGESPLHF
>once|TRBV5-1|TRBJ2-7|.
TGCGCCAGCAGCTTGGTAGGCAGGGTCTCCTACGAGCAGTACTTC
CASSLVGRVSYEQYF
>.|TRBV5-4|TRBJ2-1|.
TGTGCCAGCAGCTTGCCCAGGGCCTCCTACAATGAGCAGTTCTTC
CASSLPRASYNEQFF
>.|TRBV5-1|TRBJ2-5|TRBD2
TGCGCCAGCAGCATTGGGCGGGGGGGCCGTGAGACCCAGTACTTC
CASSIGRGGRETQYF
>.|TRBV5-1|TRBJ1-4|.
TGCGCCAGCAGCTTGGAGCAAGGAGGTGAAAAACTGTTTTTT
CASSLEQGGEKLFF
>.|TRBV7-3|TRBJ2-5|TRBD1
TGTGCCAGCAGCTTAACGACAGGGCCAGAGACCCAGTACTTC
CASSLTTGPETQYF
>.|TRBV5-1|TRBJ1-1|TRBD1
TGCGCCAGCAGCTTGGAGCTAGGGGGCCAGACTGAAGCTTTCTTT
CASSLELGGQTEAFF
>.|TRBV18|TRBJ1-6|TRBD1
TGTGCCAGCTCATCGCAGGGGGCTACGGATTCACCCCTCCACTTT
CASSSQGATDSPLHF
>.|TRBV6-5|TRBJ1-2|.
TGTGCCAGCAGTTACTCCGGGGGAGGAATTAGTGGCTACACCTTC
CASSYSGGGISGYTF
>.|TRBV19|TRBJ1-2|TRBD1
TGTGCCAGTAGTACAATCGACCGGGACAGGCCTGGCTACACCTTC
CASSTIDRDRPGYTF
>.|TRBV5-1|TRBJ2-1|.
TGCGCCAGCAGCACCACAGGGCCCAATGAGCAGTTCTTC
CASSTTGPNEQFF
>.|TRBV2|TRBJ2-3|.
TGTGCCAGCAGTGTGGTAGGGGGACTACTCTTTTTT
CASSVVGGLLFF
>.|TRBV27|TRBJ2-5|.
TGTGCCAGCAGTTTATCGCGGCGGGCATTCCAAGAGACCCAGTACTTC
CASSLSRRAFQETQYF